The source of this T cell receptor beta chain is a study of T cells after posttransplantation cyclophosphamide. This related bone marrow graft donor gave peripheral blood on the day of marrow donation. V dropped 0 bases and J dropped 6; count of bases not matched to a gene: 7. The CDR3 spans 17 residues. Germline loops: CDR1 SGHTA, CDR2 FQGNSA. General study results and limits: Recipient CMV seropositivity and CMV reactivation strongly tracked TRB clonality. Later blood repertoires were often dominated by clones from the donor CD8+ memory compartment. Skin or GI-infiltrating T cells shared few TRB sequences with blood.

Profiling relied on immunoSEQ multiplex PCR, and the TCRdb table lists in-frame clones only, not all of them. The sample contains about 38,000 clones, none of them singletons. About this clone itself: The antigen remains undetermined.

The origin of this receptor is a man aged 50 or older in good health, CMV-negative, and a related stem cell transplant donor. Specimen: PBMCs. V gene TRBV7-2 combines with J gene TRBJ2-1; TRBD2 matches 11 bases. The CDR3 nucleotides are TGTGCCAGCAGCTTAGCGACCCGTAGCGGGGGGGCCAATGAGCAGTTCTTC. This encodes CASSLATRSGGANEQFF.